Detailed here is one T cell receptor (beta chain). The sample comes from a study of blood T cell repertoires in COVID-19. This table comes from immunoSEQ multiplex PCR, and its TCRdb copy is limited to in-frame clones, with some not included. The table has almost 400,000 clones, around 92% seen once. From germline, CDR1 is ENHRY and CDR2 SYGVKD. The CDR3 runs 15 residues. Trimming took off 2 bases at V and 8 bases at J, with 13 bases between the two ends. The receptor's source is a woman between 25 and 40 years old who had recovered from COVID-19. The specimen was PBMCs or T cells enriched from blood (not recorded which). This chain uses TRBV10-3 with TRBJ1-6; no clear D gene. CDR3: CAISEGRQTDSPLHF. The CDR3 DNA follows: TGTGCCATCAGTGAGGGGCGACAAACTGATTCACCCCTCCACTTT.